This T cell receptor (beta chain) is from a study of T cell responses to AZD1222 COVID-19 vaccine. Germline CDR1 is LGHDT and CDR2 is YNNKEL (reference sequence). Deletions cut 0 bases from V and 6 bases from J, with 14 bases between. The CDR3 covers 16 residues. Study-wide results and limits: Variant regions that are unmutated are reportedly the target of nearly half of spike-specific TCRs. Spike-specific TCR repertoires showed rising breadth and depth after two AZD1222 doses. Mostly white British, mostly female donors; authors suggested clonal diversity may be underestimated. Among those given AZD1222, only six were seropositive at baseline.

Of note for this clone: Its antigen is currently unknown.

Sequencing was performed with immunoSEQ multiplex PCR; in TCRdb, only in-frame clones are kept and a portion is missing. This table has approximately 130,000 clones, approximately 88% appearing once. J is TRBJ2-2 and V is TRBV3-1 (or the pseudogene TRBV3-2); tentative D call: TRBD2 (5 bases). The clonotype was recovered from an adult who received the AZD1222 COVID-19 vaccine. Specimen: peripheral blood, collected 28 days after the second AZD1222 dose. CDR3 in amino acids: CASSQEGRGLAGELFF. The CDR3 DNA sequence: TGTGCCAGCAGCCAAGAGGGTAGAGGGCTGGCCGGGGAGCTGTTTTTT.